The rows below give T cell receptor beta chains drawn from one sample of a study of T-cell reconstitution after alpha-beta-depleted transplantation in children. One entry per CDR3 protein results from TCRdb running MiXCR on the PCR reads. The sample holds around 30,000 distinct CDR3 sequences, under 8% seen once. This specimen was peripheral blood, taken 60 days after TCRalphabeta/CD19-depleted stem cell transplant. The receptors originated from a child under three years old who had a stem cell transplant for acute myeloid leukemia, so the T cells may come from the graft donor. Each CDR3 is given with its conserved first and last residue. D genes are given only for firm matches. The listing skips clone size in some rows; elsewhere it reads once, few, many or a size class.

J gene,clone size,D gene,V gene,CDR3 protein,CDR3 DNA
TRBJ2-1,many,TRBD2,TRBV7-8,CASSPSGVSGNHEQFF,TGTGCCAGCAGCCCCTCTGGAGTTAGCGGGAATCATGAGCAGTTCTTC
TRBJ2-5,.,TRBD2,TRBV6-2/TRBV6-3,CASSFGRTSGETQYF,TGTGCCAGCAGTTTCGGCCGGACTAGTGGAGAGACCCAGTACTTC
TRBJ2-1,many,.,TRBV5-6,CASSLVLGGEQFF,TGTGCCAGCAGCTTGGTACTCGGCGGAGAGCAGTTCTTC
TRBJ2-3,many,.,TRBV12-3/TRBV12-4,CASTFRGSTDTQYF,TGTGCCAGCACTTTCAGGGGAAGCACAGATACGCAGTATTTT
TRBJ2-5,many,.,TRBV5-1,CASRWDQETQYF,TGCGCCAGCAGGTGGGACCAAGAGACCCAGTACTTC
TRBJ2-7,many,TRBD2,TRBV7-9,CASSSSSGGSSYEQYF,TGTGCCAGCAGCTCCTCTAGCGGGGGATCCTCCTACGAGCAGTACTTC
TRBJ2-5,many,TRBD1,TRBV7-9,CAIDRAQETQYF,TGTGCCATCGACAGGGCCCAAGAGACCCAGTACTTC
TRBJ1-5,few,.,TRBV7-2,CASSDFSHQPQHF,TGTGCCAGCAGCGATTTCAGTCATCAGCCCCAGCATTTT
TRBJ2-3,many,.,TRBV29-1,CSVEEGGDTQYF,TGCAGCGTTGAAGAGGGGGGAGATACGCAGTATTTT
TRBJ1-1,many,TRBD1,TRBV28,CASTLTNRGPEAFF,TGTGCCAGCACCCTTACCAACAGGGGGCCTGAAGCTTTCTTT
TRBJ2-1,many,TRBD1,TRBV10-3,CAISEYHRGLVNEQFF,TGTGCCATCAGTGAGTATCACAGGGGGCTTGTCAATGAGCAGTTCTTC
TRBJ2-4,many,.,TRBV7-3,CASSPQGGVVNIQYF,TGTGCCAGCAGCCCCCAGGGTGGAGTTGTGAACATTCAGTACTTC
TRBJ2-5,.,.,TRBV10-3,CAINLRPQETQYF,TGTGCCATCAATTTGCGTCCGCAAGAGACCCAGTACTTC
TRBJ2-2,many,.,TRBV5-8,CASSLERDPRTGELFF,TGTGCCAGCAGCTTGGAAAGGGACCCCCGCACCGGGGAGCTGTTTTTT
TRBJ2-1,many,.,TRBV30,CAWGIRDSEQFF,TGTGCCTGGGGGATAAGGGATTCTGAGCAGTTCTTC
TRBJ2-5,many,TRBD2,TRBV4-2,CASSQGLAELQETQYF,TGTGCCAGCAGCCAAGGGCTAGCGGAGCTCCAAGAGACCCAGTACTTC
TRBJ2-3,many,TRBD2,TRBV4-3,CASSQDPAGGRDTQYF,TGCGCCAGCAGCCAAGATCCAGCGGGGGGACGAGATACGCAGTATTTT
TRBJ1-2,many,.,TRBV4-3,CASSQDRGGSYGYTF,TGCGCCAGCAGCCAAGATCGGGGGGGGAGCTATGGCTACACCTTC
TRBJ2-2,.,TRBD2,TRBV9,CASSVSPSGGRNTGELFF,TGTGCCAGCAGCGTATCTCCTAGCGGGGGCCGGAACACCGGGGAGCTGTTTTTT
TRBJ1-5,many,TRBD1,TRBV28,CASSLKRDRVNQPQHF,TGTGCCAGCAGTTTAAAGAGGGACAGGGTAAATCAGCCCCAGCATTTT
TRBJ2-7,many,.,TRBV28,CASSPTVGPYEQYF,TGTGCCAGCAGTCCGACAGTGGGTCCCTACGAGCAGTACTTC
TRBJ2-2,many,TRBD1,TRBV6-9,CAQQPTTPRDRGPASQTGELFF,TGTGCCCAGCAGCCTACTACCCCCCGGGACAGGGGGCCAGCTAGCCAGACCGGGGAGCTGTTTTTT
TRBJ2-7,many,.,TRBV28,CASSLPLSYEQYF,TGTGCCAGCAGTTTGCCACTCTCCTACGAGCAGTACTTC
TRBJ2-5,many,.,TRBV7-9,CASIKGGGETQYF,TGTGCCAGCATCAAAGGAGGGGGAGAGACCCAGTACTTC
TRBJ2-4,.,TRBD1,TRBV27,CASSLDRATNIQYF,TGTGCCAGCAGTCTGGACAGGGCGACAAACATTCAGTACTTC
TRBJ1-4,many,.,TRBV9,CASSPGRFNEKLFF,TGTGCCAGCAGCCCCGGAAGGTTTAATGAAAAACTGTTTTTT
TRBJ2-6,many,TRBD1,TRBV7-2,CASSLARDRVGANVLTF,TGTGCCAGCAGCTTAGCCCGAGACAGGGTAGGGGCCAACGTCCTGACTTTC
TRBJ2-5,many,TRBD1,TRBV5-1,CASSLRQGQETQYF,TGCGCCAGCAGCTTGCGACAGGGCCAAGAGACCCAGTACTTC
TRBJ2-3,many,.,TRBV11-2,CASSIHTDTQYF,TGTGCCAGCAGCATACACACAGATACGCAGTATTTT
TRBJ2-7,.,.,TRBV6-2/TRBV6-3,CASGPGSPRDEQYF,TGTGCCAGCGGCCCCGGGAGCCCTAGGGACGAGCAGTACTTC
TRBJ1-2,many,.,TRBV6-5,CASSSRGLGGYTF,TGTGCCAGCAGTTCTCGAGGGCTCGGTGGCTACACCTTC
TRBJ1-5,many,.,TRBV9,CASSSNQPQHF,TGTGCCAGCAGCTCCAATCAGCCCCAGCATTTT
TRBJ2-6,many,.,TRBV15,CATRESTGAGANVLTF,TGTGCCACCAGAGAGTCCACGGGAGCTGGGGCCAACGTCCTGACTTTC
TRBJ1-5,many,.,TRBV7-8,CASSFGQKQPQHF,TGTGCCAGCAGCTTCGGTCAAAAGCAGCCCCAGCATTTT
TRBJ2-2,many,.,TRBV10-3,CAINPAPNTGELFF,TGTGCCATCAATCCAGCCCCGAACACCGGGGAGCTGTTTTTT
TRBJ2-2,many,.,TRBV4-2,CASSQARGTGELFF,TGTGCCAGCAGCCAAGCTCGTGGGACCGGGGAGCTGTTTTTT
TRBJ2-7,many,.,TRBV11-2,CASSSLSYSSYEQYF,TGTGCCAGCAGCTCCCTCAGCTACAGCTCCTACGAGCAGTACTTC
TRBJ2-7,many,.,TRBV11-2,CASSFSVAVYYEQYF,.
TRBJ2-7,many,TRBD2,TRBV4-3,CASSQETSSSYEQYF,TGCGCCAGCAGCCAAGAGACTAGCAGCTCCTACGAGCAGTACTTC
TRBJ2-7,many,.,TRBV16,CASSSGDGLYEQYF,TGTGCCAGCAGCTCAGGGGACGGCCTCTACGAGCAGTACTTC
TRBJ2-6,many,.,TRBV7-9,CASSLDYIDVLTF,TGTGCCAGCAGCTTAGATTATATTGACGTCCTGACTTTC
TRBJ2-2,many,.,TRBV10-3,CAISELVDTGELFF,TGTGCCATCAGTGAACTAGTCGACACCGGGGAGCTGTTTTTT
TRBJ1-1,many,.,TRBV12-3/TRBV12-4,CASSLVGNTEAFF,TGTGCCAGCAGTTTAGTGGGAAACACTGAAGCTTTCTTT
TRBJ2-1,.,.,TRBV29-1,CSVGFGVGANEQFF,TGCAGCGTGGGGTTCGGGGTGGGGGCGAATGAGCAGTTCTTC
TRBJ2-3,many,TRBD1,TRBV4-3,CASSQDGRGRGDTQYF,TGCGCCAGCAGCCAAGATGGCAGGGGGAGAGGTGATACGCAGTATTTT
TRBJ2-3,many,.,TRBV12-3/TRBV12-4,CASTELTDTQYF,TGTGCCAGTACAGAACTCACAGATACGCAGTATTTT
TRBJ2-7,many,TRBD1,TRBV27,CASSLGAIRQGNYEQYF,TGTGCCAGCAGTTTGGGTGCGATCCGACAGGGGAACTACGAGCAGTACTTC
TRBJ2-4,many,.,TRBV20-1,CSAHILAKNIQYF,TGCAGTGCTCATATACTAGCCAAAAACATTCAGTACTTC
TRBJ2-5,.,.,TRBV9,CASSVGLGFVGETQYF,TGTGCCAGCAGCGTAGGGTTGGGTTTTGTTGGAGAGACCCAGTACTTC
TRBJ2-1,many,TRBD2,TRBV12-3/TRBV12-4,CASSLLTGQRLAGAVWNEQFF,TGTGCCAGCAGTCTATTAACGGGACAGAGACTAGCGGGAGCCGTTTGGAATGAGCAGTTCTTC
TRBJ2-2,many,.,TRBV5-1,CASSFRKGDTGELFF,TGCGCCAGCAGCTTCCGGAAGGGCGACACCGGGGAGCTGTTTTTT
TRBJ2-1,many,.,TRBV10-2,CASLRGAQSSYNEQFF,TGCGCCAGCCTGAGGGGGGCCCAGAGCTCCTACAATGAGCAGTTCTTC
TRBJ1-2,many,TRBD1,TRBV6-6,CASSLTGDGYTF,TGTGCCAGCAGCCTGACAGGGGACGGCTACACCTTC
TRBJ2-7,many,.,TRBV11-2,CASSLVGSDTYEQYF,TGTGCCAGCAGCTTAGTCGGTTCAGACACCTACGAGCAGTACTTC
TRBJ1-2,many,.,TRBV7-9,CASSVSRVLNYGYTF,TGTGCCAGCAGCGTCTCCAGGGTACTGAACTATGGCTACACCTTC
TRBJ2-7,many,.,TRBV4-2,CASSQVLGSYEQYF,TGTGCCAGCAGCCAAGTCCTAGGCTCCTACGAGCAGTACTTC
TRBJ2-6,many,.,TRBV9,CASSVWVSGANVLTF,TGTGCCAGCAGCGTGTGGGTCTCTGGGGCCAACGTCCTGACTTTC
TRBJ2-7,many,TRBD2,TRBV27,CASSPGLAGAREQYF,TGTGCCAGCAGTCCGGGACTAGCGGGAGCGAGGGAGCAGTACTTC